This T cell receptor beta chain was found in a study of T-cell memory formation after mild COVID-19. Overall study results and limits: Unconfirmed was the SARS-CoV-2 specificity of second-wave clones that peaked on day 37. Later expanders leaned CD4+, whereas day 15 to 85 contracting clones were balanced CD4/CD8. In pre-infection memory, a portion of responding clones appeared, which suggested that cross-reactive memory joined.

This clonotype showed up just a few times. Its antigen remains unknown. The CDR3 sequence is 14 residues long. CDR1 and CDR2 (germline): MNHEY, SVGAGI. Trimming took 7 bases from V and 4 from J, leaving 16 bases between them. TCRdb called the 5' RACE reads again in MiXCR, with one record for every CDR3 protein. The sample has 350,000 or so distinct CDR3 sequences, 20% seen once. The sample was PBMCs or a T cell subset sorted from them (not recorded which). The rearrangement joins TRBV6-5 to TRBJ2-5; the D gene is possibly TRBD2 (5 bases). This clonotype was sampled from a man aged 18 to 29 who had mild COVID-19 (a few samples of this study predate the infection). Cell type and time point are not known. The CDR3 nucleotides read TGTGCCAGCACTAAACGAGGACTCTCAGAGACCCAGTACTTC. Translated: CASTKRGLSETQYF.